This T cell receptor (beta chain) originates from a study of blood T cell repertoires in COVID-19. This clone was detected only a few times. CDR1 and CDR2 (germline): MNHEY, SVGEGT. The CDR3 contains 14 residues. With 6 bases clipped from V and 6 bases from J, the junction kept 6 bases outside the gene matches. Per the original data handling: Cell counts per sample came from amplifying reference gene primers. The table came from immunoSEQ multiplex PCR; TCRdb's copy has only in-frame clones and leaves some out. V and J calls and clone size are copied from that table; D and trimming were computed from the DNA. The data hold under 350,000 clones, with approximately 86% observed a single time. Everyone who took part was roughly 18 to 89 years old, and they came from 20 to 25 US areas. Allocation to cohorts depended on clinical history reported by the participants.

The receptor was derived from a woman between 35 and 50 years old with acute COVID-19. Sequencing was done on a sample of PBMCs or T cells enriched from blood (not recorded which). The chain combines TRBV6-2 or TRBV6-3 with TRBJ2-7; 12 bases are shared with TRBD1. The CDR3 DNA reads TGTGCCAGCAGCCATCCGGGACAGGGGGCCGAGCAGTACTTC. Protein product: CASSHPGQGAEQYF.